This entry lists 21 T cell receptor beta chains sequenced from one sample in a study of T cell repertoires in cytomegalovirus infection. Which antigens these TCRs recognize remains unknown. MiXCR was run by TCRdb on the reads, yielding one entry per CDR3 protein. The table has roughly 110,000 distinct CDR3 sequences, roughly 31% seen once; the top ten hold roughly 40%. Sequenced here: CD8+ T cells from cultured PBMCs, sampled from culture after CMV antigen stimulation. These receptor sequences come from a human donor in good health (CMV status not recorded). Some clones in this sample may be carry-over from other donors' samples.

In its sample, this clonotype was seen a few times. CDR3 sequence reads: CASSFTSGYNEQFF. The CDR3 DNA follows: TGTGCCAGCAGTTTCACTAGCGGATACAATGAGCAGTTCTTC. The V gene is TRBV12-3 or TRBV12-4, the J gene TRBJ2-1; 8 bases are shared with TRBD2. This CDR3 has 14 amino acids. V was clipped by 3 bases and J by 4 bases; unmatched bases: 2.

Turning to this clonotype: This may be a read error: a much more frequent sequence differs by one nucleotide. This chain joins TRBV7-6 and TRBJ2-1; D is unresolved. The CDR3 runs 12 residues. Germline CDR1 reads SGHVS; CDR2 reads FNYEAQ. The CDR3 here is CASSSRPEPESF. Written as DNA, the CDR3 is TGTGCCAGCAGCTCCCGCCCGGAACCTGAGAGCTTC.

The chain is built from TRBV19 and TRBJ2-5; D possibly corresponds to TRBD2 (6 bases). This CDR3 is built from 13 residues. Germline-derived CDR1 and CDR2 are LNHDA and SQIVND (reference sequence). Deletions cut 5 bases from V and 4 bases from J, with 11 bases between. The CDR3 loop reads CASSPPRGETQYF. The DNA for the CDR3 is TGTGCCAGTAGTCCTCCGCGGGGAGAGACCCAGTACTTC.

This clonotype was recorded many times. The gene calls are TRBV28 and TRBJ1-5; D unclear. The CDR3 sequence is 14 residues long. Germline V gene lookup returns CDR1 MDHEN and CDR2 SYDVKM. V shed 10 bases and J shed 3 bases, with 16 bases lying between them. The CDR3 bases are TGTGCCATAAAAAGGGCGGGCATCAATCAGCCCCAGCATTTT. Amino acids: CAIKRAGINQPQHF.

The table lists this clonotype with a few counts. The rearrangement links TRBV19 to TRBJ1-6; D is unclear. The CDR3 has 16 amino acids. Germline CDR1 is LNHDA and CDR2 is SQIVND (reference sequence). V was clipped by 5 bases and J by 9 bases, with 20 bases between them. CDR3 coding DNA: TGTGCCAGTAGTCCTCAAGGAGCCCATGTCGTTTCACCCCTCCACTTT. Its protein product is CASSPQGAHVVSPLHF.

This clonotype occurred once. The V gene is TRBV11-2, the J gene TRBJ2-1; TRBD1 aligns across 11 bases. Germline V gene data show CDR1 as SGHAT and CDR2 as FQNNGV. V trimming: 5 bases; J trimming: 8 bases; junction bases outside the gene matches: 5. The CDR3 is 14 amino acids. The CDR3 DNA sequence: TGTGCCAGCAGCACCGGGACAGGGGGTCATGAGCAGTTCTTC. Its translation is CASSTGTGGHEQFF.

This clonotype was seen ten or more times. The CDR3 here is CASSRRWSSGTEAFF. CDR3 DNA sequence: TGTGCCAGCAGCCGCCGGTGGTCCTCAGGGACTGAAGCTTTCTTT. This rearrangement joins TRBV7-2 to TRBJ1-1, with D perhaps matching TRBD1 (5 bases). Trimming took off 5 bases at V and 5 bases at J, with 18 bases between the two ends. The CDR3 length is 15 residues. Germline CDR1 reads SGHTA; CDR2 reads FQGNSA.

This clonotype has a count of ten or more. The J gene is TRBJ2-1, the V gene TRBV7-2; no reliable D call. The V gene lost 1 base and the J gene lost 8 bases, with 15 bases spanning the gap. CDR1 SGHTA and CDR2 FQGNSA come from the germline V gene. The CDR3 is 15 residues long. CDR3 protein: CASSLVSLGSHEQFF. CDR3 coding DNA: TGTGCCAGCAGCTTAGTGAGTTTGGGTTCCCATGAGCAGTTCTTC. Drawing the rest from reference TRBV7-2 and TRBJ2-1, the complete variable domain is GAGVSQSPSNKVTEKGKDVELRCDPISGHTALYWYRQSLGQGLEFLIYFQGNSAPDKSGLPSDRFSAERTGGSVSTLTIQRTQQEDSAVYLCASSLVSLGSHEQFFGPGTRLTVL.

This sequence joins TRBV4-3 and TRBJ2-1; 10 bases map to TRBD2. Germline V gene lookup returns CDR1 LGHNA and CDR2 YSLEER. CDR3 length: 19 residues. Losses at the gene ends were 1 base for V and 6 bases for J; bases not matched to a gene: 15. CDR3 sequence reads: CASSQGPLAGVGDLNEQFF. CDR3 sequence (DNA): TGCGCCAGCAGCCAAGGACCCCTAGCGGGGGTTGGTGACCTCAATGAGCAGTTCTTC.

The genes are TRBV14 and TRBJ2-1; D remains unclear. The CDR3 runs to 14 residues. CDR1 is SGHDN, CDR2 FVKESK, per germline. Trimming stripped 3 bases from V and 2 bases from J, with 8 bases between. The CDR3, as DNA: TGTGCCAGCAGCCAGCAGTCTCCCTACAATGAGCAGTTCTTC. Translation: CASSQQSPYNEQFF.

This clonotype was recorded many times. The chain joins TRBV11-2 to TRBJ1-1; maybe TRBD1 (5 bases). This CDR3 is built from 16 residues. The germline CDR1 and CDR2 sequences are SGHAT and FQNNGV. Between the trimmed V and J ends, which lost 1 base and 4 bases, there was a span of 16 bases. CDR3 nucleotide sequence: TGTGCCAGCAGCTTAGTTGCTGTAGGGCAGGGCACTGAAGCTTTCTTT. Encoded protein: CASSLVAVGQGTEAFF. Full variable domain (missing parts from reference TRBV11-2 and TRBJ1-1): EAGVAQSPRYKIIEKRQSVAFWCNPISGHATLYWYQQILGQGPKLLIQFQNNGVVDDSQLPKDRFSAERLKGVDSTLKIQPAKLEDSAVYLCASSLVAVGQGTEAFFGQGTRLTVV.

The CDR3 DNA reads as TGCGCCAGCAGCCAAGATCCAAACACCGGGGAGCTGTTTTTT. Protein product: CASSQDPNTGELFF. This chain joins TRBV4-1 and TRBJ2-2; D remains unclear. This CDR3 region has 14 residues. Trimming took 0 bases from V and 2 from J, leaving 4 bases between them. Germline V gives CDR1 MGHRA, CDR2 YSYEKL.

This clonotype showed up many times. This sequence joins TRBV7-9 and TRBJ1-1, with D tentatively TRBD1 (6 bases). Germline values: CDR1 SEHNR, CDR2 FQNEAQ (reference sequence). The CDR3 is made up of 13 amino acids. Between the trimmed V and J ends, which lost 8 bases and 10 bases, there was a span of 20 bases. The CDR3 reads CASSGTQERAAFF. Written as DNA, the CDR3 is TGTGCCAGCTCGGGGACACAAGAACGGGCAGCTTTCTTT.

The table lists this clonotype with a few counts. This chain joins TRBV7-6 and TRBJ2-7; TRBD1 agrees at 8 bases. The CDR3 is 16 amino acids. With V trimmed by 1 base and J by 1 base, 6 bases remained unmatched. Germline-derived CDR1 and CDR2 are SGHVS and FNYEAQ. CDR3 in amino acids: CASSLEPGDRSYEQYF. CDR3 nucleotide sequence: TGTGCCAGCAGCTTAGAACCAGGGGACAGGTCCTACGAGCAGTACTTC. The whole variable domain, filled in from reference TRBV7-6 and TRBJ2-7, reads GAGVSQSPRYKVTKRGQDVALRCDPISGHVSLYWYRQALGQGPEFLTYFNYEAQQDKSGLPNDRFSAERPEGSISTLTIQRTEQRDSAMYRCASSLEPGDRSYEQYFGPGTRLTVT.

This chain uses TRBV24-1 with TRBJ1-5; a weak D match, TRBD1 (6 bases). V gave up 3 bases and J gave up 2 bases, with 10 bases separating them. CDR3 size: 15 residues. Germline V lookup: CDR1 KGHDR, CDR2 SFDVKD. The CDR3 DNA sequence: TGTGCCACCAGTGATAACAGGGAGGGCAATCAGCCCCAGCATTTT. It yields the protein CATSDNREGNQPQHF.

The genes are TRBV6-5 and TRBJ1-2; D possibly corresponds to TRBD1 (5 bases). There are 15 residues in the CDR3. V lost 0 bases and J 3 bases, leaving 11 bases between the germline ends. Germline lookup yields CDR1 MNHEY and CDR2 SVGAGI. The CDR3 loop reads CASSYSSGADYGYTF. The DNA for the CDR3 is TGTGCCAGCAGTTACTCTTCCGGGGCGGACTATGGCTACACCTTC.

CDR3 amino acids: CASSFPLDEQYF. CDR3 DNA: TGTGCCAGCAGTTTCCCGCTCGACGAGCAGTACTTC. J is TRBJ2-7 and V is TRBV2; D not resolved. CDR1 SNHLY and CDR2 FYNNEI come from the germline V gene. Trimming shortened V by 5 bases and J by 5 bases, and 10 bases separated the two germline ends. CDR3 length equals 12 residues.

The chain combines TRBV6-8 with TRBJ1-1, with D unresolved. V shed 2 bases and J shed 1 base, with 20 bases lying between them. The CDR3 contains 18 residues. CDR1 and CDR2 from the germline V gene are MNHGY and SAAAGT. The CDR3 region is CASSYKTSTLLKNTEAFF. Here the CDR3 DNA reads TGTGCCAGCAGTTACAAGACGAGTACGCTACTAAAGAACACTGAAGCTTTCTTT.

J is TRBJ1-2 and V is TRBV20-1; 11 nucleotides agree with TRBD1. The CDR3 length is 15 residues. CDR1 DFQATT and CDR2 SNEGSKA come from the germline V gene (reference sequence). V lost 5 bases, J lost 1 base, and 6 bases stayed unmatched. The CDR3 bases are TGCAGTGCTCGGGACAGGGGGGGAAGTAACTATGGCTACACCTTC. Protein product: CSARDRGGSNYGYTF.

This clonotype was recorded many times. This sequence joins TRBV7-2 and TRBJ2-7; TRBD2 might be the D (7 bases). There are 15 residues in the CDR3. Germline V gene sequence: CDR1 SGHTA, CDR2 FQGNSA. Trimming removed 2 bases at V and 3 bases at J, with 14 bases between. The CDR3 nucleotides are TGTGCCAGCAGCTTATATAGGGGGGGGAGCTACGAGCAGTACTTC. It specifies CASSLYRGGSYEQYF.

This clonotype was counted many times. This chain links TRBV7-8 with TRBJ2-3; D unresolved. The germline gives CDR1 SGHVS, CDR2 FQNEAQ. Trimming shortened V by 3 bases and J by 6 bases, and 16 bases separated the two germline ends. The CDR3 sequence is 15 residues long. The CDR3 DNA follows: TGTGCCAGCAGCTTTTCAGAGATGATAGGGGATACGCAGTATTTT. Residues: CASSFSEMIGDTQYF.